The rows below give T cell receptor beta chains drawn from one sample of a study of T cell changes during pregnancy in multiple sclerosis. Profiled with immunoSEQ multiplex PCR; TCRdb holds only in-frame clones, not every one. The sample has 85,000 to 100,000 clones, roughly 92% seen once. The sequencing here drew on peripheral blood, taken after pregnancy. These receptors were collected from a female donor with multiple sclerosis, enrolled in a pregnancy study. The CDR3 runs from the conserved cysteine through the conserved F or W. Fields, in order: CDR3 length, J gene, D gene, clone size, V gene, CDR3 DNA, CDR3 protein. The D gene is left open where the match is weak. Expanded clones get a size class; other rows say once, few or many, or leave the size out.

length: 15
J: TRBJ2-7
D: TRBD1
size: medium-sized
V: TRBV6-1
DNA: TGTGCCAGCAGTGTAGGGACAGGGGGCTCCTACGAGCAGTACTTC
CDR3: CASSVGTGGSYEQYF

length: 15
J: TRBJ2-7
D: TRBD2
size: -
V: TRBV7-2
DNA: TGTGCCAGCAGCTTAGGGGGTAGCGGGAACTACGAGCAGTACTTC
CDR3: CASSLGGSGNYEQYF

length: 15
J: TRBJ2-3
D: TRBD2
size: -
V: TRBV4-2
DNA: TGTGCCAGCAGCCCGGGGCTAGCGGGACGGAATACGCAGTATTTT
CDR3: CASSPGLAGRNTQYF

length: 14
J: TRBJ1-5
D: -
size: -
V: TRBV5-1
DNA: TGCGCCAGCAGCTTGGAGGGGGTAAATCAGCCCCAGCATTTT
CDR3: CASSLEGVNQPQHF

length: 15
J: TRBJ1-3
D: -
size: -
V: TRBV10-3
DNA: TGTGCCATCAAGCGGCAGAGTACACTTGGAAACACCATATATTTT
CDR3: CAIKRQSTLGNTIYF

length: 14
J: TRBJ1-4
D: -
size: -
V: TRBV27
DNA: TGTGCCAGCGGCCCCGGAGGGGCGCGTGAAAAACTGTTTTTT
CDR3: CASGPGGAREKLFF

length: 16
J: TRBJ2-3
D: TRBD1
size: -
V: TRBV6-4
DNA: TGTGCCAGCAGTGCGACAGGGGGCGCCGGCACAGATACGCAGTATTTT
CDR3: CASSATGGAGTDTQYF

length: 13
J: TRBJ1-5
D: TRBD1
size: -
V: TRBV29-1
DNA: TGCAGCGTGAACAGGGGGCGTAATCAGCCCCAGCATTTT
CDR3: CSVNRGRNQPQHF

length: 17
J: TRBJ2-1
D: TRBD2
size: once
V: TRBV11-3
DNA: TGTGCCAGCAGCTCCTCTAGAGATAGGGGAGGGTACAATGAGCAGTTCTTC
CDR3: CASSSSRDRGGYNEQFF

length: 15
J: TRBJ1-2
D: -
size: -
V: TRBV19
DNA: TGTGCCAGTAGTCCCTTTTCGGGGGGCATCTATGGCTACACCTTC
CDR3: CASSPFSGGIYGYTF

length: 14
J: TRBJ1-2
D: -
size: -
V: TRBV6-5
DNA: TGTGCCAGCAGTTACGGCCCAGGGCCCTATGGCTACACCTTC
CDR3: CASSYGPGPYGYTF